These 30 T cell receptor beta chains were all obtained from the same sample, sequenced in a study of cytomegalovirus exposure and HLA in healthy donors. Measured with immunoSEQ multiplex PCR; TCRdb has only the in-frame clones, and not every one. In the table there are 70,000 or so clones, 94% of which are singletons. Sequencing input: PBMCs. Receptors were obtained from a woman between 18 and 29 years old in good health and CMV-seronegative.

This clone was seen only a few times. V is TRBV5-4 and J is TRBJ2-7; 11 bases map to TRBD2. The CDR3 totals 15 residues. After removal of 0 bases from V and 4 bases from J, the junction contained 3 bases not matched to a gene. In germline, CDR1 is SGHNT, CDR2 YYREEE (reference sequence). The CDR3 sequence is CASSLGRTSGYEQYF. The CDR3 DNA sequence: TGTGCCAGCAGCTTGGGCCGGACTAGCGGGTACGAGCAGTACTTC.

The sample holds one count of this clone. The chain recombines TRBV7-9 with TRBJ1-4; D perhaps matches TRBD1 (5 bases). The CDR3 totals 15 residues. Germline V CDR1 and CDR2: SEHNR, FQNEAQ (reference sequence). V shed 5 bases and J shed 0 bases, with 10 bases lying between them. CDR3 sequence reads: CASSPWGATNEKLFF. As DNA, the CDR3 is TGTGCCAGCAGCCCATGGGGGGCAACTAATGAAAAACTGTTTTTT.

The chain uses TRBV19 and TRBJ1-1; a possible D gene is TRBD1 (6 bases). In germline, CDR1 is LNHDA, CDR2 SQIVND (reference sequence). V was clipped by 8 bases and J by 4 bases, with 11 bases between them. This CDR3 has 12 amino acids. CDR3 sequence (DNA): TGTGCCAGTCATGGGGGCGGCACTGAAGCTTTCTTT. Protein sequence: CASHGGGTEAFF.

The J gene is TRBJ2-1, the V gene TRBV27; 8 bases map to TRBD1. CDR3 length: 14 amino acids. The germline V gene encodes CDR1 MNHEY and CDR2 SMNVEV (reference sequence). V shed 6 bases, J shed 10 bases, and the junction held 11 bases outside the gene matches. The CDR3 loop is CASRSGTGGREQFF. In nucleotides, the CDR3 is TGTGCCAGCAGGTCCGGGACAGGCGGCAGGGAGCAGTTCTTC.

The CDR3 region is CALSEAGGSYTF. The CDR3 bases are TGTGCCTTATCCGAAGCGGGCGGGAGCTACACCTTC. The V and J genes are TRBV28 and TRBJ1-2, with D hard to call. Germline assignment: CDR1 MDHEN and CDR2 SYDVKM. The germline V and J ends were trimmed by 11 bases and 9 bases, with 19 bases remaining between them. The CDR3 totals 12 residues.

This chain links TRBV6-5 with TRBJ2-7, with 7 bases identical to TRBD2. The length of the CDR3 is 15 residues. Germline assignment: CDR1 MNHEY and CDR2 SVGAGI. With V trimmed by 2 bases and J by 3 bases, 7 bases remained unmatched. The CDR3 bases are TGTGCCAGCAGTTACGGCCTAGCGGTCGTCTACGAGCAGTACTTC. Translating it yields CASSYGLAVVYEQYF.

V gene TRBV30 combines with J gene TRBJ2-2, with 7 bases matching TRBD1. The CDR3 loop spans 14 amino acids. Trimming at V came to 4 bases and at J to 4 bases, leaving 6 bases not matched to a gene. Germline assignment: CDR1 GTSNPN and CDR2 SVGIG (reference sequence). In DNA, the CDR3 is TGTGCCTGGACCCGACAGGGATTCACCGGGGAGCTGTTTTTT. Amino acid sequence: CAWTRQGFTGELFF.

V gene TRBV5-5 combines with J gene TRBJ1-3; possibly TRBD1 for D (5 bases). The CDR3 runs to 15 residues. Trimming removed 0 bases at V and 8 bases at J, with 15 bases between. CDR1 SGHKS and CDR2 YYEKEE come from the germline V gene (reference sequence). The CDR3 nucleotides read TGTGCCAGCAGCTTGGGCGGGACGCTTGGTCACACCATATATTTT. It translates to CASSLGGTLGHTIYF.

The gene calls are TRBV7-9 and TRBJ1-1, with D possibly TRBD1 on 5 matching bases. Trimming cost V 7 bases and J 7 bases, with 16 bases left between them. Germline V gene data show CDR1 as SEHNR and CDR2 as FQNEAQ (reference sequence). There are 13 residues in the CDR3. The CDR3 coding sequence is TGTGCCAGCACCCGTGGGGGGGGAATTGAAGCTTTCTTT. It is translated as CASTRGGGIEAFF. The whole variable domain, remainder taken from reference TRBV7-9 and TRBJ1-1, is DTGVSQNPRHKITKRGQNVTFRCDPISEHNRLYWYRQTLGQGPEFLTYFQNEAQLEKSRLLSDRFSAERPKGSFSTLEIQRTEQGDSAMYLCASTRGGGIEAFFGQGTRLTVV.

The chain couples TRBV23-1 to TRBJ2-7; 9 bases are shared with TRBD2. TRBV23-1 is designated an ORF whose function remains uncertain. There are 15 residues in the CDR3. V lost 5 bases to trimming and J lost 3 bases; unmatched junction nucleotides: 8. The DNA of the CDR3 is TGCGCCAGCAGTAGGGGGAGCGGGAGGCGCTACGAGCAGTACTTC. This sequence encodes CASSRGSGRRYEQYF.

The chain uses TRBV29-1 and TRBJ2-3; tentatively, D is TRBD2 (5 bases). The CDR3 covers 11 residues. Trimming removed 2 bases at V and 7 bases at J, with 7 bases between. Germline V CDR1 and CDR2: SQVTM, ANQGSEA. For the CDR3, the DNA is TGCAGCGTTGAATCTAGCTATACGCAGTATTTT. Its translation: CSVESSYTQYF.

V and J are TRBV10-3 and TRBJ2-6; 8 bases fit TRBD2. Per the germline V gene, CDR1 is ENHRY and CDR2 is SYGVKD. Trimming removed 3 bases from V and 0 bases from J; junction bases left unmatched: 1. The CDR3 sequence is 16 residues long. The DNA for the CDR3 is TGTGCCATCAGTGAAGGGACTAGCTCTGGGGCCAACGTCCTGACTTTC. Translated: CAISEGTSSGANVLTF.

The genes are TRBV18 and TRBJ2-7; a weak D match, TRBD1 (6 bases). The length of the CDR3 is 14 residues. V lost 0 bases to trimming and J lost 9 bases, with 15 bases between them. Germline values: CDR1 KGHSH, CDR2 LQKENI. The CDR3 sequence: CASSPPAGAQRQYF. For the CDR3, the DNA is TGTGCCAGCTCACCACCCGCAGGGGCCCAAAGGCAGTACTTC. Using reference TRBV18 and TRBJ2-7 for the parts outside the CDR3, the full variable domain is NAGVMQNPRHLVRRRGQEARLRCSPMKGHSHVYWYRQLPEEGLKFMVYLQKENIIDESGMPKERFSAEFPKEGPSILRIQQVVRGDSAAYFCASSPPAGAQRQYFGPGTRLTVT.

The chain carries TRBV27 and TRBJ1-2, with D possibly matching TRBD1 (6 bases). Germline CDR1 and CDR2: MNHEY and SMNVEV (reference sequence). V was pared by 5 bases and J by 4 bases, with 14 bases between. The CDR3 consists of 14 residues. CDR3 residues: CASSPRGAIYGYTF. CDR3 DNA sequence: TGTGCCAGCAGTCCTCGGGGGGCGATCTATGGCTACACCTTC.

V gene TRBV19 combines with J gene TRBJ2-7; D is possibly TRBD2 (5 bases). Trimming shortened V by 6 bases and J by 2 bases, and 14 bases separated the two germline ends. CDR1 and CDR2 from the germline V gene are LNHDA and SQIVND (reference sequence). The CDR3 sequence is 14 residues long. The CDR3 DNA is TGTGCCAGTAGCGTGACATCGGGAACCTACGAGCAGTACTTC. This codes for CASSVTSGTYEQYF.

The rearrangement links TRBV18 to TRBJ1-3, with D possibly matching TRBD1 (6 bases). The CDR3 has 17 residues. The V gene's germline CDR1 is KGHSH and CDR2 LQKENI. V was cut by 2 bases and J by 2 bases, with 16 bases left in between. The CDR3 region has the DNA TGTGCCAGCTCACCAAAGTCAGCCAGGGGTGCTGGAAACACCATATATTTT. This encodes CASSPKSARGAGNTIYF.

CDR3 protein: CASSSGHLYEQYF. The DNA of the CDR3 is TGTGCCAGCAGCTCGGGACACCTCTACGAGCAGTACTTC. The genes are TRBV21-1 and TRBJ2-7; the table's D gene call, TRBD1, was not cross checked with the DNA. TRBV21-1 is marked as a pseudogene. This CDR3 is built from 13 residues.

The genes are TRBV2 and TRBJ2-5; maybe TRBD2 (5 bases). In germline, CDR1 is SNHLY, CDR2 FYNNEI. V gave up 4 bases and J gave up 5 bases, with 11 bases separating them. This CDR3 region has 13 residues. The CDR3 sequence: CASSGWAGETQYF. Here the CDR3 DNA reads TGTGCCAGCAGTGGTTGGGCGGGCGAGACCCAGTACTTC.

The CDR3 reads CASSPPKDCVNTEAFF. In nucleotides, the CDR3 is TGTGCCAGCTCACCACCAAAGGACTGCGTGAACACTGAAGCTTTCTTT. The V call is TRBV18, the J call TRBJ1-1; the D is unclear. Germline V lookup: CDR1 KGHSH, CDR2 LQKENI. The CDR3 runs 16 residues. Trimming took 0 bases from V and 0 from J, leaving 11 bases between them.

The rearrangement uses TRBV19 and TRBJ1-1; maybe TRBD1 (6 bases). The length of the CDR3 is 15 residues. Germline V gives CDR1 LNHDA, CDR2 SQIVND (reference sequence). Trimming left V 2 bases short and J 4 bases short, with 14 bases between. CDR3 DNA: TGTGCCAGTAGTATAAGTTACAGGGTAGGCACTGAAGCTTTCTTT. It is translated as CASSISYRVGTEAFF.

The chain joins TRBV4-2 to TRBJ2-2; D might be TRBD2 (5 bases). V was shortened by 3 bases and J by 5 bases, with 13 bases between the two germline ends. From germline, CDR1 is LGHNA and CDR2 YNFKEQ. This CDR3 contains 15 residues. In DNA form, the CDR3 reads TGTGCCAGCAGCCAGACTACCCCTGTTACCGGGGAGCTGTTTTTT. This codes for CASSQTTPVTGELFF.

The V and J genes are TRBV5-1 and TRBJ2-5; 8 bases fit TRBD1. CDR1 and CDR2 from the germline V gene are SGHRS and YFSETQ. Trimming removed 4 bases from V and 7 bases from J; junction bases left unmatched: 15. The length of the CDR3 is 16 residues. CDR3 nucleotides: TGCGCCAGCAGCCTCGGACAGGGAGCCCGATTAGGGACCCAGTACTTC. Translation gives CASSLGQGARLGTQYF.

The chain recombines TRBV10-2 with TRBJ2-2; TRBD2 matches 12 bases. This CDR3 region has 18 residues. Germline CDR1 is WSHSY and CDR2 is SAAADI. V shed 2 bases and J 4 bases; nucleotides not matched to a gene: 8. CDR3 amino acids: CASSEPTGLAGRTGELFF. The CDR3 coding sequence is TGCGCCAGCAGTGAGCCGACAGGACTAGCGGGGCGCACCGGGGAGCTGTTTTTT.

This sequence joins TRBV4-3 and TRBJ1-1; a weak D match, TRBD1 (5 bases). This CDR3 spans 15 amino acids. Trimming took 0 bases from V and 3 from J, leaving 11 bases between them. Germline V CDR1 and CDR2: LGHNA, YSLEER. The CDR3 loop is CASSQDRDWDTEAFF. Here the CDR3 DNA reads TGCGCCAGCAGCCAAGATCGGGACTGGGACACTGAAGCTTTCTTT.

The V and J genes are TRBV19 and TRBJ2-5; 8 bases agree with TRBD1. CDR1 is LNHDA, CDR2 SQIVND, per germline (reference sequence). This CDR3 has 14 residues. With 2 bases clipped from V and 2 bases from J, the junction kept 1 base outside the gene matches. The CDR3 DNA reads TGTGCCAGTAGTATACAGGGGGCGCAAGAGACCCAGTACTTC. This translates into CASSIQGAQETQYF.

This clone was recorded only once. J is TRBJ2-5 and V is TRBV19, with D tentatively TRBD2 (7 bases). Trimming took off 7 bases at V and 2 bases at J, with 20 bases between the two ends. This CDR3 comprises 16 residues. The V gene's germline CDR1 is LNHDA and CDR2 SQIVND (reference sequence). In nucleotides, the CDR3 is TGTGCCAGTAACCCGGGGGGCAGGGTAACACAAGAGACCCAGTACTTC. The encoded protein is CASNPGGRVTQETQYF. Drawing the rest from reference TRBV19 and TRBJ2-5, the complete variable domain is DGGITQSPKYLFRKEGQNVTLSCEQNLNHDAMYWYRQDPGQGLRLIYYSQIVNDFQKGDIAEGYSVSREKKESFPLTVTSAQKNPTAFYLCASNPGGRVTQETQYFGPGTRLLVL.

V gene TRBV9 combines with J gene TRBJ2-2; 10 bases are shared with TRBD2. The J segment lost 6 bases and the V segment lost 1 base, leaving 12 bases of the junction unmatched. The CDR3 contains 18 residues. Germline assignment: CDR1 SGDLS and CDR2 YYNGEE. For the CDR3, the DNA is TGTGCCAGCAGCGTAAGGGCTAGCGGGAGTCAGGGGGCCGGGGAGCTGTTTTTT. It is translated as CASSVRASGSQGAGELFF.

The chain is built from TRBV11-1 and TRBJ1-3; no clear D gene. Germline V gene sequence: CDR1 SGHAT, CDR2 FQDESV (reference sequence). CDR3 length: 13 residues. Between the trimmed V and J ends, which lost 4 bases and 4 bases, there was a span of 8 bases. CDR3 loop: CASSSPPGNTIYF. In DNA, the CDR3 is TGTGCCAGCAGCTCCCCCCCGGGAAACACCATATATTTT.

The chain employs TRBV6-1 and TRBJ1-1; no clear D. The germline V gene encodes CDR1 MNHNS and CDR2 SASEGT. The CDR3 totals 14 residues. V lost 3 bases to trimming and J lost 11 bases, with 19 bases between them. CDR3 DNA: TGTGCCAGCAGTGATACGCGGACGAACGGGGAGGCTTTCTTT. Translated, it gives CASSDTRTNGEAFF.

The chain combines TRBV28 with TRBJ1-5; 9 bases are a match to TRBD1. V gave up 11 bases and J gave up 4 bases; unmatched junction bases: 3. The CDR3 is 12 residues long. CDR1 MDHEN and CDR2 SYDVKM come from the germline V gene. CDR3 nucleotides: TGTGCCTCGGACAGGGGTAATCAGCCCCAGCATTTT. This encodes CASDRGNQPQHF.